These T cell receptor beta chains were read from a single sample in a study of cytomegalovirus exposure and HLA in healthy donors. Generated by immunoSEQ multiplex PCR, the TCRdb table keeps only in-frame clones and is missing some. The sample shows about 150,000 clones, 70% to 90% of them seen only once. Material for sequencing was PBMCs. The receptors shown here come from a woman aged 18 to 35 in good health and CMV-seronegative. Both conserved end residues are part of each CDR3. A D gene is named only where the DNA matches it firmly.

d_call: -
j_call: TRBJ1-5
v_call: TRBV7-2
cdr3_aa: CASSLTSNQPQHF

d_call: -
j_call: TRBJ1-2
v_call: TRBV18
cdr3_aa: CASSPVGLEPNYGYTF

d_call: -
j_call: TRBJ1-6
v_call: TRBV11-2
cdr3_aa: CASSLVFNSPLHF

d_call: -
j_call: TRBJ2-4
v_call: TRBV10-3
cdr3_aa: CAISGAGAPKNIQYF

d_call: TRBD1
j_call: TRBJ1-4
v_call: TRBV28
cdr3_aa: CASSSSTGGSLTNEKLFF

d_call: TRBD2
j_call: TRBJ2-2
v_call: TRBV18
cdr3_aa: CASSVASGISGELFF

d_call: TRBD2
j_call: TRBJ2-5
v_call: TRBV25-1
cdr3_aa: CASTRGGAGETQYF

d_call: TRBD2
j_call: TRBJ2-7
v_call: TRBV6-5
cdr3_aa: CASSYGGLAGNYEQYF

d_call: TRBD1
j_call: TRBJ1-3
v_call: TRBV19
cdr3_aa: CASSTTGASGNTIYF

d_call: TRBD1
j_call: TRBJ1-5
v_call: TRBV28
cdr3_aa: CASSQDRASNQPQHF

d_call: -
j_call: TRBJ2-2
v_call: TRBV10-1
cdr3_aa: CASSESLTGELFF

d_call: TRBD1
j_call: TRBJ1-5
v_call: TRBV28
cdr3_aa: CASSGLWGDRQPQHF

d_call: TRBD1
j_call: TRBJ1-5
v_call: TRBV7-6
cdr3_aa: CASSRQGDQPQHF

d_call: -
j_call: TRBJ2-6
v_call: TRBV30
cdr3_aa: CAWRIRDTSGANVLTF

d_call: -
j_call: TRBJ1-2
v_call: TRBV18
cdr3_aa: CASSPEGGDGYTF

d_call: -
j_call: TRBJ1-3
v_call: TRBV19
cdr3_aa: CASSPVSGSGNTIYF

d_call: -
j_call: TRBJ2-7
v_call: TRBV5-6
cdr3_aa: CASSLVDRDVDEQYF

d_call: -
j_call: TRBJ2-1
v_call: TRBV11-2
cdr3_aa: CASSLDRAYNEQFF

d_call: TRBD1
j_call: TRBJ1-5
v_call: TRBV19
cdr3_aa: CASSTSHRGRNQPQHF

d_call: -
j_call: TRBJ2-1
v_call: TRBV6-5
cdr3_aa: CASSSGGTDNEQFF

d_call: TRBD1
j_call: TRBJ2-5
v_call: TRBV2
cdr3_aa: CASRLPGQGYWTQYF

d_call: TRBD2
j_call: TRBJ2-2
v_call: TRBV11-2
cdr3_aa: CASRRLAGVAGELFF

d_call: -
j_call: TRBJ1-1
v_call: TRBV7-9
cdr3_aa: CASSLARYWVLNTEAFF

d_call: TRBD1
j_call: TRBJ1-2
v_call: TRBV7-9
cdr3_aa: CASSLRNQGASGYTF

d_call: TRBD2
j_call: TRBJ2-1
v_call: TRBV5-4
cdr3_aa: CASSPGGGLAYNEQFF

d_call: -
j_call: TRBJ1-1
v_call: TRBV6-1
cdr3_aa: CASHGSGTEAFF

d_call: TRBD1
j_call: TRBJ2-7
v_call: TRBV27
cdr3_aa: CASSPSPGTGTYEQYF

d_call: TRBD2
j_call: TRBJ2-3
v_call: TRBV11-1
cdr3_aa: CASSLVAGTQYF

d_call: TRBD2
j_call: TRBJ2-7
v_call: TRBV7-8
cdr3_aa: CASSLGGGMVTDEQYF

d_call: TRBD1
j_call: TRBJ1-5
v_call: TRBV7-2
cdr3_aa: CASSPYGTDSNQPQHF

d_call: TRBD1
j_call: TRBJ1-3
v_call: TRBV5-1
cdr3_aa: CASSLSTGGPGNTIYF

d_call: -
j_call: TRBJ2-5
v_call: TRBV6-5
cdr3_aa: CASRPAGNQETQYF

d_call: -
j_call: TRBJ2-1
v_call: TRBV5-1
cdr3_aa: CASSPAGRATSGEQFF

d_call: -
j_call: TRBJ1-5
v_call: TRBV4-1
cdr3_aa: CASSQVGGEGQPQHF

d_call: -
j_call: TRBJ1-1
v_call: TRBV11-2
cdr3_aa: CASSLSGGTEAFF

d_call: -
j_call: TRBJ2-1
v_call: TRBV28
cdr3_aa: CASTHAGSGQFF

d_call: -
j_call: TRBJ1-3
v_call: TRBV5-6
cdr3_aa: CASSLVPRLSGNTIYF

d_call: TRBD2
j_call: TRBJ2-3
v_call: TRBV11-2
cdr3_aa: CASSLAGGGTDTQYF

d_call: -
j_call: TRBJ1-5
v_call: TRBV28
cdr3_aa: CASTSNRRGTHQPQHF

d_call: -
j_call: TRBJ1-2
v_call: TRBV5-6
cdr3_aa: CASSSDSNYGYTF

d_call: -
j_call: TRBJ2-5
v_call: TRBV2
cdr3_aa: CASSDGRGEETQYF

d_call: -
j_call: TRBJ1-2
v_call: TRBV28
cdr3_aa: CASSAGRHYYGYTF

d_call: -
j_call: TRBJ2-2
v_call: TRBV5-4
cdr3_aa: CASRIGGGWAGELFF

d_call: TRBD1
j_call: TRBJ2-3
v_call: TRBV13
cdr3_aa: CASSHRQGPDTQYF

d_call: -
j_call: TRBJ1-2
v_call: TRBV27
cdr3_aa: CASSPEASLGYTF

d_call: TRBD1
j_call: TRBJ2-1
v_call: TRBV7-3
cdr3_aa: CASSLGQGLAYEQFF

d_call: TRBD2
j_call: TRBJ2-7
v_call: TRBV13
cdr3_aa: CASSLLGNRLGAGEGPYEQYF

d_call: TRBD1
j_call: TRBJ2-5
v_call: TRBV28
cdr3_aa: CASSLWGRQGEETQYF

d_call: -
j_call: TRBJ2-6
v_call: TRBV30
cdr3_aa: CAWSSSFSGANVLTF

d_call: TRBD1
j_call: TRBJ1-1
v_call: TRBV6-5
cdr3_aa: CASSRGAEAFF

d_call: -
j_call: TRBJ2-7
v_call: TRBV5-1
cdr3_aa: CASSLFPGLSYEQYF

d_call: TRBD1
j_call: TRBJ1-2
v_call: TRBV28
cdr3_aa: CASSSDRGYGYTF

d_call: TRBD2
j_call: TRBJ2-7
v_call: TRBV28
cdr3_aa: CASSFELAGGSQSYEQYF

d_call: -
j_call: TRBJ1-5
v_call: TRBV29-1
cdr3_aa: CSVRTDSNQPQHF